This T cell receptor beta chain was recorded in a study of OX40 agonist ivuxolimab in advanced cancers. Germline V gene sequence: CDR1 KGHSH, CDR2 LQKENI. CDR3 length: 13 amino acids. V dropped 3 bases and J dropped 3 bases, with 8 bases sitting between them. Assay used: immunoSEQ multiplex PCR; TCRdb lists only in-frame clones, some missing. The sample lists about 81,000 clones, 88% seen once, with about 0.45% in the top ten. The sample in question was CD4+ or CD8+ T cells sorted from blood, obtained in a trial of the OX40 agonist ivuxolimab. This clonotype originated in an adult with an advanced solid tumor such as melanoma, head and neck, liver or kidney cancer. The chain couples TRBV18 to TRBJ1-2; no reliable D call. CDR3 protein: CASSPQDYYGYTF. CDR3 DNA: TGTGCCAGCTCACCTCAGGACTACTATGGCTACACCTTC.